Detailed here is one T cell receptor (beta chain). These data come from a study of control samples from healthy donors and cancer patients. The data were produced by immunoSEQ multiplex PCR, yet TCRdb's version contains in-frame clones alone and is incomplete. The data contain about 150,000 clones, over 85% of them singletons. Germline V CDR1 and CDR2: LGHNA, YNFKEQ. This CDR3 has 15 amino acids. Deletions cut 6 bases from V and 1 base from J, with 15 bases between. The specimen sequenced was blood. The chain joins TRBV4-2 to TRBJ1-1; TRBD1 is a possible D gene (5 bases). The sequence derives from a woman in her 40s in good health. The chain's CDR3 is CASSLDPTGNTEAFF. The CDR3 DNA reads TGTGCCAGCAGTCTCGATCCAACAGGGAACACTGAAGCTTTCTTT.